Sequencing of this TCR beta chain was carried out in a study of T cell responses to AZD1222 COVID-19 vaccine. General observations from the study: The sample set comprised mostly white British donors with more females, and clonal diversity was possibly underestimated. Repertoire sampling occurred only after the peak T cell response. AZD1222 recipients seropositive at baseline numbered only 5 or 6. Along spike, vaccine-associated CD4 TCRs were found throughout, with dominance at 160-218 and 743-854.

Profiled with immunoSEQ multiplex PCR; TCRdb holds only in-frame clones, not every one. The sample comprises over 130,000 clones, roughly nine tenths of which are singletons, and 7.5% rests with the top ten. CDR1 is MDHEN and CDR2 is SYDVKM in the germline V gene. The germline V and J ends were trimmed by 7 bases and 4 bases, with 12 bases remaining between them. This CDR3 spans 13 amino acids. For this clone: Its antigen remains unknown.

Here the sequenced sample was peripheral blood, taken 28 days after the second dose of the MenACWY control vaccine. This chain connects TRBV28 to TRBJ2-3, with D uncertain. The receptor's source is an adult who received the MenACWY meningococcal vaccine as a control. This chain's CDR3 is CASMEGGADTQYF. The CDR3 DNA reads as TGTGCCAGCATGGAAGGTGGCGCAGATACGCAGTATTTT.